This TCR beta chain was obtained from a study of blood T cell repertoires in COVID-19. The CDR3 has 15 residues. V shed 8 bases, J shed 4 bases, and the junction held 10 bases outside the gene matches. Germline V gene sequence: CDR1 LNHDA, CDR2 SQIVND (reference sequence). Data came from immunoSEQ multiplex PCR; TCRdb stores just in-frame clones and leaves some out. Of roughly 93,000 clones in the sample, 70% to 90% were seen once. The sequence was obtained from a man over 45 with acute or convalescent COVID-19. Specimen: peripheral blood. The chain carries TRBV19 and TRBJ1-1; TRBD1 agrees at 10 bases. The CDR3 protein is CASSVRQGAFTEAFF. CDR3 coding DNA: TGTGCCAGTTCGGTGAGACAGGGGGCTTTCACTGAAGCTTTCTTT.